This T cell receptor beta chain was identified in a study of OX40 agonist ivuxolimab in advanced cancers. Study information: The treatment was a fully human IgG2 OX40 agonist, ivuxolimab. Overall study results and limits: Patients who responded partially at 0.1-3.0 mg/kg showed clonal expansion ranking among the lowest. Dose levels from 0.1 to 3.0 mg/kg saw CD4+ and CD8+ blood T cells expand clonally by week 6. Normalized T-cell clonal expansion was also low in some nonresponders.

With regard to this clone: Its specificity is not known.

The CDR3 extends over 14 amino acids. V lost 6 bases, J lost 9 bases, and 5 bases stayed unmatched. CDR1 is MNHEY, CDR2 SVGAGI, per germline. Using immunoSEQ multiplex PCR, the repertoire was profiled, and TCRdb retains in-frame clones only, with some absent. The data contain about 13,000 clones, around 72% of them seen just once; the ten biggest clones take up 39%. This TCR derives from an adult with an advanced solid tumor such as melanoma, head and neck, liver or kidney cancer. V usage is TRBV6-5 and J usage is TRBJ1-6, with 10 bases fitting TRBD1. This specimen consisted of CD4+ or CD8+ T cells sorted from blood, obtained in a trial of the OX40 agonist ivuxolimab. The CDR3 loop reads CASRPDRGPSPLHF. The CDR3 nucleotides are TGTGCCAGCAGACCTGACAGGGGGCCTTCACCCCTCCACTTT.